This entry describes one T cell receptor (beta chain). Its cognate antigen is unknown. This CDR3 has 14 residues. Germline CDR1 and CDR2: SQVTM and ANQGSEA. This record belongs to a study of CXCR3-negative and CXCR3-positive naive CD8 T cells. Overall study results and limits: Post-cryopreservation CXCR3 expression was partly diminished, and the bulk of assays employed fresh PBMCs. The study found more hydrophobic TRB CDR3s in CXCR3-positive naive cells than in CXCR3-negative naive cells. Naive cells used TRBV-TRBJ genes in much the same way whether CXCR3-negative or CXCR3-positive; memory cells did not.

The libraries of TRB cDNA were prepared using 5' RACE with UMI labels. TCRdb reworked the 5' RACE reads into one entry per CDR3 protein, no DNA. The sample has around 160,000 distinct CDR3 sequences; the top ten hold 0.25% to 0.3%. The clonotype originates from a human donor in good health. Some clones in this sample may be carry-over from other donors' samples. Sequencing was carried out using naive CXCR3+ CD8+ T cells from blood. Subset reported: CD45RO-CCR7+CD27+CD95- naive CD8+ T cells expressing CXCR3 (TNR3+). V is TRBV29-1 and J is TRBJ1-1; the D call of TRBD1 rests on TCRdb alone, since no DNA is present to check it. CDR3: CSVEGGAQNTEAFF.